The subject of this entry is one T cell receptor beta chain. As yet, its antigen is unknown. The sample originates from a study of monozygotic twins with inflammatory bowel disease. TCRdb re-called the 5' RACE reads and catalogs CDR3 proteins one per entry, DNA excluded. The sample features about 140,000 distinct CDR3 sequences, with about 2.6% in its top ten. Findings of the study overall: Nothing supported a single strong signal or clonotype that was associated with IBD. Relative clonotype sharing with others was diminished in IBD patients versus healthy twins, particularly with disease activity.

The sample comprised blood. The clonotype was recovered from a human donor with ulcerative colitis or Crohn's disease, or a healthy co-twin of an affected twin (not recorded which).

CDR3 residues: CASSQVWSGGAFYGYTF. The chain has TRBV4-3 and TRBJ1-2; the D call of TRBD1 rests on TCRdb alone, since no DNA is present to check it. The CDR3 has 17 amino acids. Germline V gene lookup returns CDR1 LGHNA and CDR2 YSLEER.